Following are 4 T cell receptor beta chains from one sample sequenced in a study of blood T cell repertoires in COVID-19. Some clones are missing from TCRdb's copy, which holds only in-frame ones; the method was immunoSEQ multiplex PCR. In the table there are roughly 250,000 clones, 79% of which are singletons. The sample comprised peripheral blood. These receptors were obtained from a woman aged 40-49 years with active or convalescent COVID-19.

The chain combines TRBV7-6 with TRBJ2-3, with 13 bases that match TRBD2. This CDR3 contains 16 residues. The V and J ends lost 5 bases and 4 bases, in that order; junction bases with no gene match: 6. Germline V gene data show CDR1 as SGHVS and CDR2 as FNYEAQ. The CDR3 coding sequence is TGTGCCAGCAGCCAACGGACTAGCGGGGGTTCAGATACGCAGTATTTT. This codes for CASSQRTSGGSDTQYF.

The chain combines TRBV6-1 with TRBJ1-6; TRBD1 matches 8 bases. Trimming removed 3 bases from V and 5 bases from J; junction bases left unmatched: 3. CDR3 size: 15 residues. Germline lookup yields CDR1 MNHNS and CDR2 SASEGT. This CDR3 reads CASSDGQGHNSPLHF. In DNA, the CDR3 is TGTGCCAGCAGTGATGGACAGGGACATAATTCACCCCTCCACTTT.

This chain connects TRBV3-1 (or the pseudogene TRBV3-2) to TRBJ1-6; D uncertain. Trimming took 1 base from V and 7 from J, leaving 8 bases between them. This CDR3 has 14 residues. The germline V gene encodes CDR1 LGHDT and CDR2 YNNKEL (reference sequence). CDR3 nucleotide sequence: TGTGCCAGCAGCCAAGGGGCGGGAAATTCACCCCTCCACTTT. Encoded protein: CASSQGAGNSPLHF.

V and J are TRBV6-5 and TRBJ2-6; a weak D match, TRBD2 (5 bases). Germline V gene lookup returns CDR1 MNHEY and CDR2 SVGAGI. The CDR3 is made up of 15 amino acids. The CDR3 loop is CAVGRGTSGANVLTF. The CDR3 bases are TGTGCGGTGGGCCGGGGTACTTCTGGGGCCAACGTCCTGACTTTC.